The 20 T cell receptor beta chains reported below all come from one sample, sequenced in a study of blood T cells in healthy people across ages. The use of a sample-barcoded 5' primer and a J-beta primer mix characterized a second PCR of roughly 6 to 11 cycles. TCRdb re-analysed the 5' RACE reads in MiXCR, keeping a single row per CDR3 protein. The repertoire holds some 1.4 million distinct CDR3 sequences, with 42% as singletons. The sample was blood. Every receptor here comes from a woman aged 18-35 years in good health.

This chain links TRBV20-1 with TRBJ2-5, with unresolved D. The CDR3 sequence is 14 residues long. Trimming took 6 bases from V and 5 from J, leaving 19 bases between them. Germline V lookup: CDR1 DFQATT, CDR2 SNEGSKA (reference sequence). The CDR3 here is CSAKRPAVGETQYF. In DNA form, the CDR3 reads TGCAGTGCCAAGCGACCGGCTGTGGGGGAGACCCAGTACTTC.

This chain uses TRBV5-5 with TRBJ1-2; tentatively, D is TRBD1 (5 bases). There are 15 residues in the CDR3. Deletions cut 7 bases from V and 4 bases from J, with 20 bases between. CDR1 is SGHKS and CDR2 is YYEKEE in the germline V gene (reference sequence). This chain's CDR3 is CASLDPRGGGYGYTF. As DNA, the CDR3 is TGTGCCAGCCTGGACCCGAGGGGCGGGGGCTATGGCTACACCTTC.

The chain couples TRBV27 to TRBJ2-5; 10 nucleotides agree with TRBD2. Germline V gene lookup returns CDR1 MNHEY and CDR2 SMNVEV (reference sequence). J lost 11 bases, V lost 5 bases, and 17 bases had no gene match. The CDR3 is made up of 16 amino acids. The CDR3 loop is CASSGPAGGQPNEQYF. In DNA form, the CDR3 reads TGTGCCAGCAGTGGGCCAGCGGGGGGGCAACCCAATGAGCAGTACTTC.

The rearrangement uses TRBV9 and TRBJ1-2; 8 bases are shared with TRBD1. Germline CDR1 SGDLS, CDR2 YYNGEE. The CDR3 has 15 residues. The ends lost 3 bases at V and 4 bases at J; junction bases unmatched: 8. The CDR3, as DNA: TGTGCCAGCAGCGCCACCCGACAGGGGAGCTATGGCTACACCTTC. Translating gives CASSATRQGSYGYTF.

This clonotype was recorded many times. CDR3 sequence reads: CASSADGYNEQFF. The CDR3 DNA is TGTGCCAGCAGCGCGGACGGGTACAATGAGCAGTTCTTC. This sequence joins TRBV5-5 and TRBJ2-1; D uncertain. CDR1 SGHKS and CDR2 YYEKEE come from the germline V gene (reference sequence). The ends were cut back, 4 bases at V and 4 bases at J, with 9 bases in the middle. The CDR3 is 13 amino acids.

The chain carries TRBV14 and TRBJ2-7; D is undetermined. The CDR3 is 13 amino acids. V gave up 1 base and J gave up 3 bases, with 7 bases separating them. The germline gives CDR1 SGHDN, CDR2 FVKESK. The chain's CDR3 is CASSQGNLYEQYF. As DNA, the CDR3 is TGTGCCAGCAGCCAAGGAAATCTCTACGAGCAGTACTTC. Drawing the rest from reference TRBV14 and TRBJ2-7, the complete variable domain is EAGVTQFPSHSVIEKGQTVTLRCDPISGHDNLYWYRRVMGKEIKFLLHFVKESKQDESGMPNNRFLAERTGGTYSTLKVQPAELEDSGVYFCASSQGNLYEQYFGPGTRLTVT.

The J gene is TRBJ2-1, the V gene TRBV5-1; the match to TRBD1 covers 7 bases. V shed 2 bases and J 8 bases; nucleotides not matched to a gene: 13. Germline loops: CDR1 SGHRS, CDR2 YFSETQ. This CDR3 has 16 residues. This chain's CDR3 is CASSFGDSGFLDEQFF. CDR3 DNA sequence: TGCGCCAGCAGCTTCGGGGACAGTGGGTTCCTCGATGAGCAGTTCTTC.

A note on this clonotype: A single base separates this from a much larger clone, so it may be a read error. This chain uses TRBV7-9 with TRBJ2-7, with 7 bases that match TRBD1. The CDR3 has 12 residues. V lost 4 bases and J lost 6; bases outside the gene matches: 3. Germline assignment: CDR1 SEHNR and CDR2 FQNEAQ (reference sequence). The CDR3 sequence is CASSSTGREQYF. The CDR3 nucleotides are TGTGCCAGCAGCTCGACAGGGCGCGAGCAGTACTTC. The variable domain in full, completed from reference TRBV7-9 and TRBJ2-7, reads DTGVSQNPRHKITKRGQNVTFRCDPISEHNRLYWYRQTLGQGPEFLTYFQNEAQLEKSRLLSDRFSAERPKGSFSTLEIQRTEQGDSAMYLCASSSTGREQYFGPGTRLTVT.

V gene TRBV3-1 combines with J gene TRBJ2-3; D unclear. CDR3 length: 14 amino acids. In germline, CDR1 is LGHDT, CDR2 YNNKEL (reference sequence). Trimming stripped 0 bases from V and 2 bases from J, with 6 bases between. Here the CDR3 reads CASSQDLFTDTQYF. Here the CDR3 DNA reads TGTGCCAGCAGCCAAGACTTGTTCACAGATACGCAGTATTTT.

The CDR3 is CASSHDRVSNTGELFF. DNA for the CDR3: TGCGCCAGCAGCCACGACAGGGTATCGAACACCGGGGAGCTGTTTTTT. V and J are TRBV5-1 and TRBJ2-2, with 7 bases matching TRBD1. With 4 bases clipped from V and 0 bases from J, the junction kept 6 bases outside the gene matches. This CDR3 is 16 amino acids long. Looked up from germline, CDR1 is SGHRS and CDR2 is YFSETQ.

Note on this clonotype: At one end the junction does not follow the germline gene, possibly because of a read error. The CDR3: CASSGSGSRAYKQYF. In nucleotides, the CDR3 is TGTGCCAGCAGCGGTAGCGGTTCCAGGGCCTACAAGCAGTACTTC. The J gene is TRBJ2-7, the V gene TRBV7-2; the D gene is possibly TRBD2 (6 bases). The CDR3 is made up of 15 amino acids. Germline V lookup: CDR1 SGHTA, CDR2 FQGNSA.

Only a few counts were recorded for this clonotype. In DNA form, the CDR3 reads TGTGCCAGCGCCTCTAGCGGGAGCTACAATGAGCAGTTCTTC. Amino acid sequence: CASASSGSYNEQFF. The gene calls are TRBV25-1 and TRBJ2-1; 10 bases map to TRBD2. CDR1 is MGHDK, CDR2 SYGVNS, per germline. This CDR3 contains 14 residues. Trimming at V came to 8 bases and at J to 3 bases, leaving 4 bases not matched to a gene.

This clonotype was seen only a few times. The genes are TRBV7-2 and TRBJ2-5; the match to TRBD2 covers 9 bases. The J call may be wrong; the DNA end is better matched by TRBJ2-7. This CDR3 comprises 16 residues. CDR1 and CDR2 from the germline V gene are SGHTA and FQGNSA. The CDR3 DNA is TGTGCCAGCAGCTCACCTATAGCGGGAGTTTCTGACGAGCAGTACTTC. Residues: CASSSPIAGVSDEQYF.

This chain connects TRBV6-2 or TRBV6-3 to TRBJ2-3; weak D call: TRBD1 (7 bases). Germline loops: CDR1 MNHEY, CDR2 SVGEGT. CDR3 length equals 16 residues. V gave up 6 bases and J gave up 6 bases, with 22 bases separating them. Written as DNA, the CDR3 is TGTGCCAGCAGGGAAGACAGGGCGCGGGGTTACGATACGCAGTATTTT. Translating gives CASREDRARGYDTQYF.

The chain has TRBV9 and TRBJ2-4, with 7 bases aligning to TRBD2. The CDR3 is made up of 18 amino acids. Germline V gene sequence: CDR1 SGDLS, CDR2 YYNGEE. Unmatched junction bases numbered 12, after V lost 3 bases and J lost 0 bases. The CDR3 protein is CASSAGGGESLAKNIQYF. The CDR3 bases are TGTGCCAGCAGCGCCGGGGGAGGGGAGAGTCTAGCCAAAAACATTCAGTACTTC.

The chain uses TRBV20-1 and TRBJ1-3, with 8 bases lining up with TRBD1. V lost 3 bases, J lost 4 bases, and 5 bases stayed unmatched. From germline, CDR1 is DFQATT and CDR2 SNEGSKA (reference sequence). The CDR3 has 14 residues. CDR3 bases: TGCAGTGCTAGGCAGGGGGCAGGGGGAAACACCATATATTTT. Translating gives CSARQGAGGNTIYF.

The V gene is TRBV4-1, the J gene TRBJ2-5, with 10 bases that match TRBD2. Germline CDR1 MGHRA, CDR2 YSYEKL. Germline trimming cut 3 bases from V and 2 bases from J; bases unmatched to any gene: 15. This CDR3 is 19 amino acids long. This CDR3 reads CASSHPKGSGGPLQETQYF. Here the CDR3 DNA reads TGCGCCAGCAGCCACCCCAAGGGTAGCGGGGGGCCATTACAAGAGACCCAGTACTTC.

The J gene is TRBJ1-2, the V gene TRBV6-5, with 8 bases matching TRBD1. V shed 2 bases and J 10 bases; nucleotides not matched to a gene: 6. This CDR3 has 13 amino acids. Looked up from germline, CDR1 is MNHEY and CDR2 is SVGAGI. This CDR3 is CASSYETGVDYTF. The CDR3 DNA is TGTGCCAGCAGTTACGAGACAGGGGTTGACTACACCTTC.

The rearrangement joins TRBV13 to TRBJ1-2; a possible D gene is TRBD1 (5 bases). Trimming cost V 4 bases and J 5 bases, with 20 bases left between them. The CDR3 sequence is 16 residues long. CDR1 and CDR2 (germline): PRHDT, FYEKMQ (reference sequence). Written as DNA, the CDR3 is TGTGCCAGCAGCTCGATTGCAGGGAGGCTTAGGTATGGCTACACCTTC. As protein: CASSSIAGRLRYGYTF.

This clonotype has just a few counts. The rearrangement joins TRBV21-1 to TRBJ2-3. TRBV21-1 is listed as a pseudogene. This CDR3 contains 14 residues. In nucleotides, the CDR3 is TGTGCCAGCAGCAAAGCGCTCCGGACCCAATGGCAGTATTTT. This encodes CASSKALRTQWQYF.